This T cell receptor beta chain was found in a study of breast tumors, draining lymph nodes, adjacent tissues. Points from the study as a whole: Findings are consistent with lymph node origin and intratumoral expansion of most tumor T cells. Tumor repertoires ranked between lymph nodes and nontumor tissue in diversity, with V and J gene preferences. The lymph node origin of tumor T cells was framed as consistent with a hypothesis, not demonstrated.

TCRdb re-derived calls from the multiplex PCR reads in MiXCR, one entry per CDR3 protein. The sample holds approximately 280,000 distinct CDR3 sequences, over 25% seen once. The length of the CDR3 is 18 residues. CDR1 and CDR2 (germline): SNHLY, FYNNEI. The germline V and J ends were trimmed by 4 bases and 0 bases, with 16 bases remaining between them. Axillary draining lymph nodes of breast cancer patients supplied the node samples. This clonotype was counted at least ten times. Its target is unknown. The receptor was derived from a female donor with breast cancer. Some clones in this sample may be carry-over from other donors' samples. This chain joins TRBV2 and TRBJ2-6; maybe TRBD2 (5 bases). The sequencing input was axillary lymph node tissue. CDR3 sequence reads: CASSGTGVARSGANVLTF. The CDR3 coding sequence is TGTGCCAGCAGTGGAACCGGGGTAGCACGCTCTGGGGCCAACGTCCTGACTTTC.